Following are 18 T cell receptor beta chains from one sample sequenced in a study of T cells after somatic rescue of genetic block. Using immunoSEQ multiplex PCR, the repertoire was profiled, and TCRdb retains in-frame clones only, with some absent. Of about 72,000 clones listed, approximately 90% were seen once; the top ten hold roughly 2.8%. The material sequenced was peripheral blood mononuclear cells (PBMCs). These TCRs come from a young man.

The chain joins TRBV12-5 to TRBJ1-1, with D tentatively TRBD1 (6 bases). CDR3 length: 16 amino acids. The germline V gene has CDR1 LGHNT and CDR2 FRNRAP. The V end lost 0 bases, the J end lost 1 base, and 12 bases lay between the germline ends. This chain's CDR3 is CASGLVLVGGNTEAFF. The CDR3 bases are TGTGCTAGTGGTTTGGTACTGGTAGGGGGGAACACTGAAGCTTTCTTT.

This chain uses TRBV6-7 with TRBJ1-5; 7 bases are shared with TRBD1. TRBV6-7 is an open reading frame whose function is uncertain. CDR3 length: 10 amino acids. The V gene end was trimmed by 2 bases and the J gene end by 15 bases; junction bases not matched to a gene: 1. The CDR3 region is CASSYRDRHF. CDR3 in DNA: TGTGCCAGCAGTTACCGGGACAGGCATTTT.

The chain employs TRBV6-6 and TRBJ2-1, with D unresolved. The CDR3 spans 11 residues. The germline gives CDR1 MNHNY, CDR2 SVGAGI (reference sequence). Trimming took off 6 bases at V and 7 bases at J, with 7 bases between the two ends. This CDR3 is CASSPKNEQFF. CDR3 in DNA: TGTGCCAGCAGCCCCAAAAATGAGCAGTTCTTC.

The table lists this clone with a few counts. V is TRBV5-4 and J is TRBJ2-3; TRBD2 aligns across 13 bases. V trimming: 2 bases; J trimming: 3 bases; junction bases outside the gene matches: 9. Germline CDR1 SGHNT, CDR2 YYREEE (reference sequence). The CDR3 spans 18 residues. CDR3 sequence reads: CASSLLAGGPGGTDTQYF. CDR3 DNA sequence: TGTGCCAGCAGCTTACTAGCGGGAGGGCCCGGGGGTACAGATACGCAGTATTTT.

The V and J genes are TRBV15 and TRBJ2-3; 10 nucleotides match TRBD1. CDR1 is LNHNV and CDR2 is YYDKDF in the germline V gene (reference sequence). V was pared by 3 bases and J by 1 base, with 4 bases of the junction left unmatched. CDR3 length: 16 residues. The CDR3 sequence: CATSRDRGSRTDTQYF. Written as DNA, the CDR3 is TGTGCCACCAGCAGGGACAGGGGGTCTCGCACAGATACGCAGTATTTT.

This chain joins TRBV6-6 and TRBJ2-5; D is unclear. CDR3 length: 14 residues. Germline CDR1 and CDR2: MNHNY and SVGAGI (reference sequence). Trimming removed 1 base at V and 5 bases at J, with 11 bases between. The CDR3 protein is CASSYFTSAETQYF. The CDR3 DNA follows: TGTGCCAGCAGTTACTTTACGTCAGCGGAGACCCAGTACTTC.

The CDR3 reads CASSLEQGRKNIQYF. The CDR3 DNA is TGTGCCAGCAGCTTAGAACAGGGCAGGAAAAACATTCAGTACTTC. The J gene is TRBJ2-4, the V gene TRBV7-9; TRBD1 is a possible D gene (6 bases). Trimming pared 1 base from V and 4 bases from J, leaving 11 bases between. The germline V gene has CDR1 SEHNR and CDR2 FQNEAQ (reference sequence). The CDR3 loop spans 15 amino acids.

The rearrangement links TRBV9 to TRBJ2-1; possibly TRBD2 for D (6 bases). V dropped 2 bases and J dropped 8 bases, with 11 bases sitting between them. The CDR3 consists of 13 residues. Germline values: CDR1 SGDLS, CDR2 YYNGEE. CDR3 residues: CASSVTSLHEQFF. As DNA, the CDR3 is TGTGCCAGCAGCGTTACTAGCTTGCATGAGCAGTTCTTC.

This chain joins TRBV18 and TRBJ1-2; TRBD1 matches at 7 bases. Germline CDR1 is KGHSH and CDR2 is LQKENI. This CDR3 contains 13 residues. Germline trimming cut 3 bases from V and 8 bases from J; bases unmatched to any gene: 6. DNA for the CDR3: TGTGCCAGCTCACCTGGACAGGACGACGGCTACACCTTC. Translated, it gives CASSPGQDDGYTF.

This clone occurred once. The chain employs TRBV7-8 and TRBJ1-2; D uncertain. This CDR3 comprises 16 residues. V was clipped by 0 bases and J by 7 bases, with 18 bases between them. Per the germline V gene, CDR1 is SGHVS and CDR2 is FQNEAQ. CDR3 region: CASSLAGPQSSRGYTF. CDR3 coding DNA: TGTGCCAGCAGCTTAGCCGGGCCGCAGAGTTCTCGTGGCTACACCTTC.

The rearrangement uses TRBV18 and TRBJ1-3; D unclear. Germline assignment: CDR1 KGHSH and CDR2 LQKENI. V was cut by 2 bases and J by 4 bases, with 12 bases left in between. The CDR3 sequence is 15 residues long. The CDR3 sequence: CASSPGAVPGNTIYF. CDR3 coding DNA: TGTGCCAGCTCACCAGGCGCAGTGCCAGGAAACACCATATATTTT.

The genes are TRBV5-5 and TRBJ2-6; unclear D gene. The CDR3 extends over 16 amino acids. Germline CDR1 SGHKS, CDR2 YYEKEE (reference sequence). Trimming removed 1 base from V and 0 bases from J, with 8 bases in between. The DNA for the CDR3 is TGTGCCAGCAGCTTGTCAGGATTCTCTGGGGCCAACGTCCTGACTTTC. This translates into CASSLSGFSGANVLTF.

V usage is TRBV5-1 and J usage is TRBJ2-7; a possible D gene is TRBD1 (5 bases). Germline V gives CDR1 SGHRS, CDR2 YFSETQ. Trimming shortened V by 6 bases and J by 1 base, and 8 bases separated the two germline ends. This CDR3 contains 12 residues. DNA for the CDR3: TGCGCCAGCACAGACAGTTCCTACGAGCAGTACTTC. Translated, it gives CASTDSSYEQYF.

This clone has more than one count but fewer than ten. The chain joins TRBV28 to TRBJ2-2, with D perhaps given as TRBD1 or TRBD2 (5 bases each). The CDR3 runs to 17 residues. Germline CDR1 MDHEN, CDR2 SYDVKM. V lost 1 base, J lost 6 bases, and 18 bases lay in between. CDR3 in DNA: TGTGCCAGCAGTTTATCGGGTCGACAGCGGCGGGCCGGGGAGCTGTTTTTT. Protein product: CASSLSGRQRRAGELFF.

The J gene is TRBJ2-3, the V gene TRBV10-1; D remains ambiguous. CDR1 and CDR2 from the germline V gene are WNHNN and SYGVQD (reference sequence). The CDR3 runs 12 residues. The V end lost 2 bases, the J end lost 3 bases, and 3 bases lay between the germline ends. CDR3 DNA sequence: TGCGCCAGCAGTGAGGGAACAGATACGCAGTATTTT. It yields the protein CASSEGTDTQYF.

A few counts support this clone. The chain combines TRBV6-4 with TRBJ2-2; 7 bases fit TRBD1. CDR1 is MRHNA, CDR2 SNTAGT, per germline. J gave up 0 bases and V 6 bases, and 4 bases lay outside the gene matches. This CDR3 has 15 amino acids. CDR3 amino acids: CASSQGQANTGELFF. In DNA form, the CDR3 reads TGTGCCAGCAGCCAAGGACAGGCGAACACCGGGGAGCTGTTTTTT.

This sequence joins TRBV4-1 and TRBJ2-2; 9 bases align to TRBD1. The CDR3 contains 15 residues. Germline V lookup: CDR1 MGHRA, CDR2 YSYEKL. With 4 bases clipped from V and 7 bases from J, the junction kept 7 bases outside the gene matches. CDR3 DNA sequence: TGCGCCAGCAGCCGTCCGGGACAGGGTAGCGGGGAGCTGTTTTTT. Its protein product is CASSRPGQGSGELFF.

The V and J genes are TRBV2 and TRBJ1-2, with no clear D. Germline V CDR1 and CDR2: SNHLY, FYNNEI. V was trimmed by 4 bases and J by 5 bases, leaving 11 bases between them. The CDR3 consists of 13 residues. In DNA form, the CDR3 reads TGTGCCAGCAGTGTATCGAGTCTTTATGGCTACACCTTC. Protein product: CASSVSSLYGYTF.